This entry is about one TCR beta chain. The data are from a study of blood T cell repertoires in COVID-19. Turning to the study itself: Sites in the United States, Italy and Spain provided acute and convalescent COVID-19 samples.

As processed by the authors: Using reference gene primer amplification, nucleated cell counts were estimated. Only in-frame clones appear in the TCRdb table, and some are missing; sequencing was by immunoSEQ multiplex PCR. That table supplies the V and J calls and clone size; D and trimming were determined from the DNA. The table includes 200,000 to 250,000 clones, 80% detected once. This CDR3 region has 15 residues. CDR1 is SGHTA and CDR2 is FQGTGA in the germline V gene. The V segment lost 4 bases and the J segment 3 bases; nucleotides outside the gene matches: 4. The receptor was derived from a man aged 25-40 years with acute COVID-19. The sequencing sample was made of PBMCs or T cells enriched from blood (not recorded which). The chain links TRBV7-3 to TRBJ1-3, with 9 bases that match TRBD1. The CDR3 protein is CASSSQGANGNTIYF. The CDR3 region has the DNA TGTGCCAGCAGCTCACAGGGGGCAAATGGAAACACCATATATTTT. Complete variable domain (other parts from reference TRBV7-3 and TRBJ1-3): GAGVSQTPSNKVTEKGKYVELRCDPISGHTALYWYRQSLGQGPEFLIYFQGTGAADDSGLPNDRFFAVRPEGSVSTLKIQRTERGDSAVYLCASSSQGANGNTIYFGEGSWLTVV.